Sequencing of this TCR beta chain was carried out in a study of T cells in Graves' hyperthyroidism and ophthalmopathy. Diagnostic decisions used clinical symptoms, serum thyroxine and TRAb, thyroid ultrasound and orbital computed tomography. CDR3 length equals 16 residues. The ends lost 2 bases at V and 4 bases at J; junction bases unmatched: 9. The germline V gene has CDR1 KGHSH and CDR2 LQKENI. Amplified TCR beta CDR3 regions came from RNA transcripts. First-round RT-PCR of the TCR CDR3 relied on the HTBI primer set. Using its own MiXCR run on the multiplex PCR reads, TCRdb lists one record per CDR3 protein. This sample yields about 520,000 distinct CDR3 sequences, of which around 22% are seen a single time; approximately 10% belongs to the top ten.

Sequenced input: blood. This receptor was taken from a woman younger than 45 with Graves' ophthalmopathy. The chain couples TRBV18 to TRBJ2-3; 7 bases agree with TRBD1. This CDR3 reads CASSPLWTGQPDTQYF. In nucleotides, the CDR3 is TGTGCCAGCTCACCATTGTGGACAGGACAACCAGATACGCAGTATTTT.